A selection of T cell receptor beta chains follows, all from one sample in a study of blood T cell repertoires in COVID-19. The assay was immunoSEQ multiplex PCR, and TCRdb's table has in-frame clones only and misses some. The sample has 180,000 or so clones, more than 75% seen once. The sequencing sample was made of peripheral blood. These receptors were taken from a man aged 18-30 years with active or convalescent COVID-19. CDR3s include the opening cysteine and the closing phenylalanine or tryptophan. A D gene is named only where the DNA matches it firmly. The size entry is marked missing in some rows and otherwise reads once, few, many or a size class.

J: TRBJ1-1
size: NA
D: NA
V: TRBV6-5
CDR3: CASSYSVQGLGAFF
DNA: TGTGCCAGCAGTTACTCGGTACAGGGATTAGGGGCTTTCTTT

J: TRBJ2-1
size: NA
D: TRBD1
V: TRBV25-1
CDR3: CASSEPRQGDNEQFF
DNA: TGTGCCAGCAGTGAACCCCGACAGGGGGACAATGAGCAGTTCTTC

J: TRBJ2-5
size: NA
D: TRBD1
V: TRBV11-1
CDR3: CASSYTGAETQYF
DNA: TGTGCCAGCAGTTATACAGGGGCTGAGACCCAGTACTTC

J: TRBJ1-5
size: NA
D: TRBD1
V: TRBV10-3
CDR3: CAISAGGGSQPQHF
DNA: TGTGCCATCAGTGCGGGAGGGGGCAGTCAGCCCCAGCATTTT

J: TRBJ1-2
size: NA
D: NA
V: TRBV5-1
CDR3: CASSFVQGTLPSMNYGYTF
DNA: TGCGCCAGCAGCTTTGTTCAGGGTACCCTGCCGTCTATGAACTATGGCTACACCTTC

J: TRBJ1-5
size: NA
D: NA
V: TRBV6-5
CDR3: CASSYSGGWDQPQHF
DNA: TGTGCCAGCAGTTACTCTGGGGGCTGGGATCAGCCCCAGCATTTT

J: TRBJ2-2
size: NA
D: TRBD2
V: TRBV19
CDR3: CASRRTSGNTGELFF
DNA: TGTGCCAGTAGGCGAACTAGCGGTAACACCGGGGAGCTGTTTTTT

J: TRBJ2-1
size: NA
D: TRBD1
V: TRBV27
CDR3: CASSWTGSRLYNEQFF
DNA: TGTGCCAGCAGTTGGACAGGTTCTAGGCTCTACAATGAGCAGTTCTTC

J: TRBJ1-5
size: NA
D: NA
V: TRBV7-2
CDR3: CASSLEPGEGLYHF
DNA: TGTGCCAGCAGCTTAGAGCCGGGGGAAGGACTATATCATTTT

J: TRBJ1-2
size: NA
D: NA
V: TRBV20-1
CDR3: CSASETANYGYTF
DNA: TGCAGTGCTAGTGAGACAGCCAACTATGGCTACACCTTC

J: TRBJ2-1
size: NA
D: TRBD2
V: TRBV7-9
CDR3: CASSPGTSGGPVYNEQFF
DNA: TGTGCCAGCAGCCCTGGGACTAGCGGGGGGCCCGTCTACAATGAGCAGTTCTTC

J: TRBJ2-7
size: NA
D: NA
V: TRBV11-3
CDR3: CASSPGLAQHEQYF
DNA: TGTGCCAGCAGCCCTGGTCTAGCACAGCACGAGCAGTACTTC

J: TRBJ1-6
size: NA
D: NA
V: TRBV5-4
CDR3: CASSLEIQGNSPLHF
DNA: TGTGCCAGCAGCCTCGAAATACAGGGAAATTCACCCCTCCACTTT

J: TRBJ1-1
size: NA
D: TRBD1
V: TRBV6-6
CDR3: CASSSGQQNTEAFF
DNA: TGTGCCAGCAGCTCGGGACAGCAGAACACTGAAGCTTTCTTT

J: TRBJ2-2
size: NA
D: NA
V: TRBV2
CDR3: CASSEETGRGELFF
DNA: TGTGCCAGCAGTGAGGAGACAGGTCGCGGGGAGCTGTTTTTT

J: TRBJ1-2
size: NA
D: NA
V: TRBV5-1
CDR3: CASSLAEQAAYGYTF
DNA: TGCGCCAGCAGCTTGGCCGAACAGGCGGCCTATGGCTACACCTTC

J: TRBJ1-1
size: NA
D: TRBD1
V: TRBV6-5
CDR3: CASRNRDRKAFF
DNA: TGTGCCAGCAGAAACCGGGACAGAAAAGCTTTCTTT

J: TRBJ1-1
size: few
D: NA
V: TRBV11-2
CDR3: CASSPGGGREAEAFF
DNA: TGTGCCAGCAGCCCTGGGGGGGGCAGGGAGGCCGAAGCTTTCTTT

J: TRBJ1-2
size: NA
D: TRBD1
V: TRBV27
CDR3: CASTGQGNTNYGYTF
DNA: TGTGCCAGCACCGGACAGGGCAACACTAACTATGGCTACACCTTC

J: TRBJ1-3
size: NA
D: NA
V: TRBV28
CDR3: CASSLIAPGSGNTIYF
DNA: TGTGCCAGCAGTTTAATCGCCCCAGGGTCTGGAAACACCATATATTTT

J: TRBJ1-1
size: NA
D: TRBD1
V: TRBV12-3/TRBV12-4
CDR3: CASSSTGVSEAFF
DNA: TGTGCCAGCAGTTCAACAGGGGTGTCTGAAGCTTTCTTT

J: TRBJ2-2
size: few
D: NA
V: TRBV29-1
CDR3: CSVEGGGRTGELFF
DNA: TGCAGCGTTGAGGGTGGGGGCCGTACCGGGGAGCTGTTTTTT

J: TRBJ2-2
size: NA
D: NA
V: TRBV24-1
CDR3: CATSDLHDTGELFF
DNA: TGTGCCACCAGTGATTTGCATGACACCGGGGAGCTGTTTTTT

J: TRBJ1-5
size: NA
D: NA
V: TRBV6-5
CDR3: CASRWTDDSNQPQHF
DNA: TGTGCCAGCAGATGGACAGATGATAGCAATCAGCCCCAGCATTTT

J: TRBJ1-1
size: NA
D: NA
V: TRBV5-1
CDR3: CASSLYGGTEAFF
DNA: TGCGCCAGCAGCTTATACGGAGGCACTGAAGCTTTCTTT

J: TRBJ1-2
size: NA
D: TRBD1
V: TRBV6-6
CDR3: CASSLTGDYGYTF
DNA: TGTGCCAGCAGTCTAACAGGGGACTATGGCTACACCTTC